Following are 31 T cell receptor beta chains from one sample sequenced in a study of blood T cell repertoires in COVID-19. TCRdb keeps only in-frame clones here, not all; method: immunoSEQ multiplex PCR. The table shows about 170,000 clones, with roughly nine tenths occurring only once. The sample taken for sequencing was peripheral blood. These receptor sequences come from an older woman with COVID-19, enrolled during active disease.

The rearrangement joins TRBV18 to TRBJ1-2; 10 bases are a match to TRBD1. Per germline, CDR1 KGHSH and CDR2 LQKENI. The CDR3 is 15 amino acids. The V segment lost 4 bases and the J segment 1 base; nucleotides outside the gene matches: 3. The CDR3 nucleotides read TGTGCCAGCTCACGACGGACAGGGGGTAACTATGGCTACACCTTC. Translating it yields CASSRRTGGNYGYTF.

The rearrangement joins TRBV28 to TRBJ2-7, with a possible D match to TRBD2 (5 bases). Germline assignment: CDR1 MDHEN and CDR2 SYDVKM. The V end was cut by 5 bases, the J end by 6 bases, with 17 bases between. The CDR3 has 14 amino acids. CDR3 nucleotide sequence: TGTGCCAGCAGTGGCCTGGCGGGCCGGGGCGAGCAGTACTTC. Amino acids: CASSGLAGRGEQYF.

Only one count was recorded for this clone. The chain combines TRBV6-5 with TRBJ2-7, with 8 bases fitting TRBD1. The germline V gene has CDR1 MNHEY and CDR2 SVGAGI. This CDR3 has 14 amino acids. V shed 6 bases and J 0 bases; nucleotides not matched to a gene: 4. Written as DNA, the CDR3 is TGTGCCAGCAGACCCGGGACAGGCTCCTACGAGCAGTACTTC. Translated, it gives CASRPGTGSYEQYF.

CDR3 bases: TGTGCCAGCAGTTACGCTCTAGCGGGAGGGCTCACAGATACGCAGTATTTT. This translates into CASSYALAGGLTDTQYF. The rearrangement links TRBV6-2 or TRBV6-3 to TRBJ2-3; 12 bases fit TRBD2. The germline CDR1 and CDR2 sequences are MNHEY and SVGEGT. The trim removed 2 bases at V and 2 bases at J, leaving 5 bases unmatched. The CDR3 contains 17 residues.

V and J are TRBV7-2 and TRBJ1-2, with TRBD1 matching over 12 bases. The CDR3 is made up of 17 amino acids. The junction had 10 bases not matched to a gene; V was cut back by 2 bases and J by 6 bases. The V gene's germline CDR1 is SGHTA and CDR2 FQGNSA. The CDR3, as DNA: TGTGCCAGCAGCTTAAGGGGGACAGGGGGCAACGTTCATGGCTACACCTTC. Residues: CASSLRGTGGNVHGYTF. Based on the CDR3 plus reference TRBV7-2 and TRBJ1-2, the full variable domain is GAGVSQSPSNKVTEKGKDVELRCDPISGHTALYWYRQSLGQGLEFLIYFQGNSAPDKSGLPSDRFSAERTGGSVSTLTIQRTQQEDSAVYLCASSLRGTGGNVHGYTFGSGTRLTVV.

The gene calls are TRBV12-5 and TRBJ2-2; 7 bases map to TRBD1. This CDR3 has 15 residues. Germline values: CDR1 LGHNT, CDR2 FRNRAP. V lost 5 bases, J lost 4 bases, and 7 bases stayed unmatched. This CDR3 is CASGRDSFSTGELFF. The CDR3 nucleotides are TGTGCTAGTGGTCGGGACAGTTTTTCCACCGGGGAGCTGTTTTTT.

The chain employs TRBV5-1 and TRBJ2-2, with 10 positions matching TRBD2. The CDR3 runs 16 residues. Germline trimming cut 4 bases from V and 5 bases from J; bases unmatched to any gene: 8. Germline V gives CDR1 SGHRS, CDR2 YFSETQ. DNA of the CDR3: TGCGCCAGCAGCACCCTGCTAGCGGGGGAGACCGGGGAGCTGTTTTTT. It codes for CASSTLLAGETGELFF. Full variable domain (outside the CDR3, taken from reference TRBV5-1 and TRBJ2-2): KAGVTQTPRYLIKTRGQQVTLSCSPISGHRSVSWYQQTPGQGLQFLFEYFSETQRNKGNFPGRFSGRQFSNSRSEMNVSTLELGDSALYLCASSTLLAGETGELFFGEGSRLTVL.

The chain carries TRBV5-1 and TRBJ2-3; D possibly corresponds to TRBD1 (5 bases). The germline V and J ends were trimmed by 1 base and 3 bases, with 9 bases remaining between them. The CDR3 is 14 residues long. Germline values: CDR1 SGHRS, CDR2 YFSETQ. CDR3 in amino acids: CASSLYPGTDTQYF. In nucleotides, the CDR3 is TGCGCCAGCAGCTTGTACCCAGGGACAGATACGCAGTATTTT.

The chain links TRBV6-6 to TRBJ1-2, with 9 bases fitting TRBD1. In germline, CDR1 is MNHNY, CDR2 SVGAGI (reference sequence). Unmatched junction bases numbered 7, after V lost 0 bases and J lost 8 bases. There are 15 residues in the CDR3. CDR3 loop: CASSYSGQGRGGYTF. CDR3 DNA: TGTGCCAGCAGTTACTCGGGACAGGGTCGAGGCGGCTACACCTTC.

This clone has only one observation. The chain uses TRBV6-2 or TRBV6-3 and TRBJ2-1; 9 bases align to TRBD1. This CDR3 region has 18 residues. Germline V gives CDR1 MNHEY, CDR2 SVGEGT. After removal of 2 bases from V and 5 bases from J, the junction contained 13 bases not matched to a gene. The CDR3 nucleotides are TGTGCCAGCAGTTACCCTTCCCAAAACAGGGGGCCTCACAATGAGCAGTTCTTC. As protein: CASSYPSQNRGPHNEQFF.

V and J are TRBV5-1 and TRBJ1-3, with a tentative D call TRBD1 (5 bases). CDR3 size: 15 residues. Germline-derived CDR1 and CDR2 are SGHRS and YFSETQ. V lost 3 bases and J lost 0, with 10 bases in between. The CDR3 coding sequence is TGCGCCAGCAGCTCCGGGACTGGCTCTGGAAACACCATATATTTT. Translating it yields CASSSGTGSGNTIYF.

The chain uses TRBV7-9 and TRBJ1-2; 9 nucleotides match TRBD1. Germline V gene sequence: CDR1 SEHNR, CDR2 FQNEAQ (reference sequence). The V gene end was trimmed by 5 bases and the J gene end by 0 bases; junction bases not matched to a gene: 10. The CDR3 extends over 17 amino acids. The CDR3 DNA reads TGTGCCAGCAGCCGGGACAGGGCGAGAATAGCTAACTATGGCTACACCTTC. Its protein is CASSRDRARIANYGYTF.

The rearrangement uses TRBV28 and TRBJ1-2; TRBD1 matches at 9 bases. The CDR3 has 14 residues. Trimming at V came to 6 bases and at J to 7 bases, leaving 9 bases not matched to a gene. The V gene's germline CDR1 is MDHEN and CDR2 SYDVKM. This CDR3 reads CASSATGGAFGYTF. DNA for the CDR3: TGTGCCAGCAGCGCCACAGGGGGCGCCTTTGGCTACACCTTC.

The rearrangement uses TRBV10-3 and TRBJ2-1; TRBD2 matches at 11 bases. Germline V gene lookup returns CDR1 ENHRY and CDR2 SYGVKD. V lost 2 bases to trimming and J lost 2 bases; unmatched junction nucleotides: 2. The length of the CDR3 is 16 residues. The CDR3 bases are TGTGCCATCAGTGAGGGGACTAGCGGCCCCTACAATGAGCAGTTCTTC. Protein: CAISEGTSGPYNEQFF.

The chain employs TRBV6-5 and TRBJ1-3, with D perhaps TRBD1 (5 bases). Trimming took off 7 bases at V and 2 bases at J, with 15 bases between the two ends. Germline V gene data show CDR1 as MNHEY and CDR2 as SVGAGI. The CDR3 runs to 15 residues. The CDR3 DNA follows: TGTGCCAGCAACCCCGTTCCAGGGCCTGGAAACACCATATATTTT. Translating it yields CASNPVPGPGNTIYF.

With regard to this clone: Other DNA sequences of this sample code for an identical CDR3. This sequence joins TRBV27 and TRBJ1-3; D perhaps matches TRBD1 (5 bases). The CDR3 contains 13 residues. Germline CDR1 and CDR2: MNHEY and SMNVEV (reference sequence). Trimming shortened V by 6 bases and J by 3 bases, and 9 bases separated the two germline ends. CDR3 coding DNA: TGTGCCAGCAGCTTTCAGGGTGGAAACACCATATATTTT. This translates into CASSFQGGNTIYF.

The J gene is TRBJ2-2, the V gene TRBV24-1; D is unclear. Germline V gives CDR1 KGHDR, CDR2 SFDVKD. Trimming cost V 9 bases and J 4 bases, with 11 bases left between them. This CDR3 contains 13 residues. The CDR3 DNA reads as TGTGCCACCGGTCGAATCGGCACCGGGGAGCTGTTTTTT. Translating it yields CATGRIGTGELFF.

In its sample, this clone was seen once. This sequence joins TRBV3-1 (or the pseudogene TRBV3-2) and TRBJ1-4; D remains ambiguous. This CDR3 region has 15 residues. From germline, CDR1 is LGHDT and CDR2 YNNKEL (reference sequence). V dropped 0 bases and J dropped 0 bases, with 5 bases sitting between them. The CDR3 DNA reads TGTGCCAGCAGCCAAGATGTAGCAACTAATGAAAAACTGTTTTTT. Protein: CASSQDVATNEKLFF.

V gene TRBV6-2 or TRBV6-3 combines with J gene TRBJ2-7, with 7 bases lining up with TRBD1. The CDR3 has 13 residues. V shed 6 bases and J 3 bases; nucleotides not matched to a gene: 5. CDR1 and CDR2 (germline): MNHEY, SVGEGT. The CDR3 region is CASSRGQHYEQYF. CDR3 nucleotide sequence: TGTGCCAGCAGCCGGGGACAGCACTACGAGCAGTACTTC.

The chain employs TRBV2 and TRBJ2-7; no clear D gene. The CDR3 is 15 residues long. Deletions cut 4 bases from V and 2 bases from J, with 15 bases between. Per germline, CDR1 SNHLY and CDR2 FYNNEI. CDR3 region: CASSVELPITYEQYF. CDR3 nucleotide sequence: TGTGCCAGCAGTGTCGAACTCCCAATTACCTACGAGCAGTACTTC.

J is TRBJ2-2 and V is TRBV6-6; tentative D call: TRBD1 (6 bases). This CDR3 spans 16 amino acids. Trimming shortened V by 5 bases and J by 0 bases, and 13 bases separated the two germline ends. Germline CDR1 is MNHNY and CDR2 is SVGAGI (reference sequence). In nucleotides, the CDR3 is TGTGCCAGCAGTAGTACCGGGACAACGAACACCGGGGAGCTGTTTTTT. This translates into CASSSTGTTNTGELFF.

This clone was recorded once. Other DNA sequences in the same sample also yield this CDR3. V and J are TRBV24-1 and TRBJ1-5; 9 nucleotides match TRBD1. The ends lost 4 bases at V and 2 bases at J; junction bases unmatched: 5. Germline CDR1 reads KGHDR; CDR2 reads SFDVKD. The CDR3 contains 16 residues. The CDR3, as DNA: TGTGCCACCAGTGACCCGGGACAGGGCGGCAATCAGCCCCAGCATTTT. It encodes CATSDPGQGGNQPQHF.

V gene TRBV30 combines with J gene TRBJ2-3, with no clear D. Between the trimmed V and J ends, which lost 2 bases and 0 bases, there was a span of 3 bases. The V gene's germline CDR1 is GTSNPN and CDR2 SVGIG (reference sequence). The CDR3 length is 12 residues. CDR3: CAWSRSTDTQYF. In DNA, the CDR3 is TGTGCCTGGAGTCGGAGCACAGATACGCAGTATTTT.

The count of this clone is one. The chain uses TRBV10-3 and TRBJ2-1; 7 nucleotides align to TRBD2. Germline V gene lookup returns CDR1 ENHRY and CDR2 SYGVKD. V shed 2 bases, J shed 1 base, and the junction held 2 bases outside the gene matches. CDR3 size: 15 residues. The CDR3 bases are TGTGCCATCAGTGAGGGTAGCGGGTCCTACAATGAGCAGTTCTTC. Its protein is CAISEGSGSYNEQFF.

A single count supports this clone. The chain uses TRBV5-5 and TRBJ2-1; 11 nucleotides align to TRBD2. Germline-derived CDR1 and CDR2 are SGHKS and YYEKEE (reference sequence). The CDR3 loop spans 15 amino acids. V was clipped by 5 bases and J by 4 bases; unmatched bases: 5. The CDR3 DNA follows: TGTGCCAGCAGTCAGGGACTAGCGGTGTACAATGAGCAGTTCTTC. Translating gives CASSQGLAVYNEQFF. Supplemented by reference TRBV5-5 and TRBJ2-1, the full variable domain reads DAGVTQSPTHLIKTRGQQVTLRCSPISGHKSVSWYQQVLGQGPQFIFQYYEKEERGRGNFPDRFSARQFPNYSSELNVNALLLGDSALYLCASSQGLAVYNEQFFGPGTRLTVL.

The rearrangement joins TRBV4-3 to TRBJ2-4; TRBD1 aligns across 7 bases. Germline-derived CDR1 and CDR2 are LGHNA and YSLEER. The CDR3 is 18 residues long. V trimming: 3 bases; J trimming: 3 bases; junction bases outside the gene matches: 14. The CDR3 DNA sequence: TGCGCCAGCAGCCAGAGGGTAGGGGGCGAAATGGGCAAAAACATTCAGTACTTC. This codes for CASSQRVGGEMGKNIQYF.

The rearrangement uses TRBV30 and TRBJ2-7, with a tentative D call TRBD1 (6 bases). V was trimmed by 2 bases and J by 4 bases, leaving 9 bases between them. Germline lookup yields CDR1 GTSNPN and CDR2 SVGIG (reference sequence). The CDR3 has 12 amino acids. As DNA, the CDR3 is TGTGCCTGGAGTTACGACAGGTACGAGCAGTACTTC. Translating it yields CAWSYDRYEQYF.

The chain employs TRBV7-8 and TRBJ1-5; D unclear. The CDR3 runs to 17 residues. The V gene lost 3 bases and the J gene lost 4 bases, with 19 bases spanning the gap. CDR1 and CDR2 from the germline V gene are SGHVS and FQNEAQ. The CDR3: CASSFRGLPSRNQPQHF. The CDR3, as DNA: TGTGCCAGCAGCTTCCGCGGACTTCCTTCTAGGAATCAGCCCCAGCATTTT.

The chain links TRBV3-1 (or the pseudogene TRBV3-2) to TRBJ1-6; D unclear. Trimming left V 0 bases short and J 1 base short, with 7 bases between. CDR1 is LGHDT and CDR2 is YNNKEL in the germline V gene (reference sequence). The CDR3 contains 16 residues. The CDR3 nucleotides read TGTGCCAGCAGCCAAGAAGGACTTTCCTATAATTCACCCCTCCACTTT. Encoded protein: CASSQEGLSYNSPLHF.

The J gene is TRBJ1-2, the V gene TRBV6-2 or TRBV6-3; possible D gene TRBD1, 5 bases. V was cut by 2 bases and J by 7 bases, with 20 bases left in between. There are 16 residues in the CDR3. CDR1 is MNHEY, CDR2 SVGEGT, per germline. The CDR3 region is CASSYPRVGVLSGYTF. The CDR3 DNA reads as TGTGCCAGCAGTTACCCCAGGGTAGGAGTCCTATCTGGCTACACCTTC.

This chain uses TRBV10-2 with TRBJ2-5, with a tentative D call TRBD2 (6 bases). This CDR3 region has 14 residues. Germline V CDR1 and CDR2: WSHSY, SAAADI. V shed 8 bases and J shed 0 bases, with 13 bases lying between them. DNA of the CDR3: TGCGCCAGCCTACTAGCTCCGTACCAAGAGACCCAGTACTTC. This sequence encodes CASLLAPYQETQYF.